This T cell receptor (beta chain) was sequenced in a study of CD8+CD57+ T cells in acquired aplastic anemia. As for the study in general: When averaged, DNA from sorted CD4+ and CD8+ cells came to around 3.1 ug. Among healthy donors, CD4+ cells averaged roughly 11 million reads. Study findings and constraints: Shared by patients and controls, approximately 28 CD8+ CDR3s were abundant in patients. With respect to CD8+ Simpson's diversity, patients and controls did not differ significantly.

The TCR beta profiling, which covered VDJ combination and CDR3 sequence, was carried out using genomic DNA as the template. MiXCR, applied by TCRdb to the reads, yields one record per CDR3 protein. Of 100,000 to 150,000 distinct CDR3 sequences in the sample, 48% are singletons; the top ten hold around 2.3%. The CDR3 has 13 residues. The germline V and J ends were trimmed by 5 bases and 5 bases, with 12 bases remaining between them. The germline CDR1 and CDR2 sequences are SEHNR and FQNEAQ (reference sequence). This clonotype was seen ten or more times. Antigen: not known. Specimen: sorted CD4+, CD8+, or CD8+CD57+ T cells (not recorded which) from PBMCs. This chain uses TRBV7-9 with TRBJ1-2; D gene ambiguous. The TCR comes from a human donor in good health, serving as a control. The CDR3 is CASSKSREYGYTF. The CDR3 coding sequence is TGTGCCAGCAGCAAAAGCCGGGAGTATGGCTACACCTTC.